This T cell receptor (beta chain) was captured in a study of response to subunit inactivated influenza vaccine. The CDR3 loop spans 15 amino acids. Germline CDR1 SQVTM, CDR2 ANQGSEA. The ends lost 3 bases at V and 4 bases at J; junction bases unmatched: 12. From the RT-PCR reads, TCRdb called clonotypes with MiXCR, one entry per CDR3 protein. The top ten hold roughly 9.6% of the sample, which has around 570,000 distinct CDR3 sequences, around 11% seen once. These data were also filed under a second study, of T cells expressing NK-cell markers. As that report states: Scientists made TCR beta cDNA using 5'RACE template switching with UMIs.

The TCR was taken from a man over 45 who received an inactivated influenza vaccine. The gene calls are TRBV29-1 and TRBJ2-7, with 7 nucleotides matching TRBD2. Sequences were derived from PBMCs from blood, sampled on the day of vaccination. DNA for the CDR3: TGCAGCGTTGAGGGAACGGGGGAGGGTATTTACGAGCAGTACTTC. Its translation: CSVEGTGEGIYEQYF.